Below, one T cell receptor (beta chain) is given with its context. This clonotype qualifies as medium-sized (0.01 to 0.1%). This receptor's antigen is unknown. No base quality values were provided; no much bigger clone lies one nucleotide off. Libraries were built with PCR. Sequencing relied on an Illumina HiSeq 2000. Using fastp trimming at Q25 and MiXCR clonotype assembly, TCRdb reanalyzed the public sequencing data and kept in-frame beta chains. Rows merge per CDR3 protein into single entries with the most common DNA and genes. The table for this sample lists approximately 7,800 distinct CDR3 sequences; 15% to 17% of them were counted only once. The ten largest clonotypes hold 10% to 15% of the sample. From V the trimming removes 5 bases and from J it removes 5 bases, while the gene matches leave 9 bases of the junction unaccounted for. Based on the germline V gene (reference sequence), the CDR1 and CDR2 sequences are SEHNR and FQNEAQ. From cysteine to phenylalanine, the CDR3 is 17 amino acids long. The kept DNA is CDR3 alone, 51 bases in frame from the first base.

The entry originates in a study of tumor-infiltrating lymphocytes in oesophageal squamous cell carcinoma (dated by TCRdb to 2015 to 2016). The specimen sequenced was blood. The rearrangement combines TRBV7-9 with TRBJ2-5; 15 central bases correspond to TRBD2. This TCR came from a male donor with esophageal squamous cell carcinoma. The nucleotide sequence reads TGTGCCAGCAGCACCGGGACTAGCGGGGGGCCGATGGAGACCCAGTACTTC. Its protein is CASSTGTSGGPMETQYF.